One sample yielded the 20 T cell receptor beta chains listed below, sequenced in a study of blood T cell repertoires in COVID-19. Clones were read by immunoSEQ multiplex PCR, and TCRdb kept only the in-frame ones, dropping some. The repertoire has about 110,000 clones, approximately 88% of them found once; the top ten carry about 5.3%. Sequenced sample: peripheral blood. The receptors were gathered from a man in his forties with active or convalescent COVID-19.

The chain employs TRBV6-5 and TRBJ2-2; D remains ambiguous. Between the trimmed V and J ends, which lost 8 bases and 4 bases, there was a span of 17 bases. Germline CDR1 is MNHEY and CDR2 is SVGAGI. The CDR3 is 15 amino acids. The CDR3, as DNA: TGTGCCAGCCAACCCCTTTGGCAGGTCACCGGGGAGCTGTTTTTT. This codes for CASQPLWQVTGELFF.

The rearrangement joins TRBV5-1 to TRBJ2-7; D gene ambiguous. Per germline, CDR1 SGHRS and CDR2 YFSETQ. The CDR3 runs to 14 residues. V shed 5 bases and J shed 0 bases, with 12 bases lying between them. CDR3 region: CASRQTPSSYEQYF. The DNA for the CDR3 is TGCGCCAGCAGGCAGACACCATCCTCCTACGAGCAGTACTTC.

The rearrangement joins TRBV7-6 to TRBJ2-7; 7 bases agree with TRBD1. Germline V gene data show CDR1 as SGHVS and CDR2 as FNYEAQ. This CDR3 region has 17 residues. The junction had 16 bases not matched to a gene; V was cut back by 5 bases and J by 3 bases. This chain's CDR3 is CASSLQTLTGTIYEQYF. CDR3 DNA sequence: TGTGCCAGCAGCCTCCAAACCCTGACAGGGACCATCTACGAGCAGTACTTC.

The chain carries TRBV21-1 and TRBJ1-2. TRBV21-1 is a listed pseudogene. This CDR3 has 14 amino acids. CDR3 in amino acids: CASSKSRGRNGYTF. The CDR3, as DNA: TGTGCCAGCAGCAAATCCCGCGGTCGGAATGGCTACACCTTC.

V usage is TRBV18 and J usage is TRBJ1-2; possible D gene TRBD1, 6 bases. Germline V gene sequence: CDR1 KGHSH, CDR2 LQKENI. Trimming shortened V by 6 bases and J by 3 bases, and 14 bases separated the two germline ends. The CDR3 length is 14 residues. The CDR3 nucleotides are TGTGCCAGCTCTACGGGGGGCTGGGACTATGGCTACACCTTC. Translating it yields CASSTGGWDYGYTF.

This chain connects TRBV24-1 to TRBJ2-3; no definite D call. The germline gives CDR1 KGHDR, CDR2 SFDVKD. CDR3 size: 12 residues. With 9 bases removed from V and 2 bases from J, the gap between germline ends came to 8 bases. DNA for the CDR3: TGTGCCACCGGAGCCGACACAGATACGCAGTATTTT. This gives the protein CATGADTDTQYF.

The chain couples TRBV10-3 to TRBJ2-7; 8 bases are a match to TRBD2. V shed 9 bases and J 10 bases; nucleotides not matched to a gene: 14. The CDR3 runs to 13 residues. CDR1 and CDR2 from the germline V gene are ENHRY and SYGVKD. CDR3 sequence: CAMGGDSGTVQYF. The CDR3 DNA sequence: TGTGCCATGGGGGGGGATAGCGGGACGGTACAGTACTTC.

The chain is built from TRBV27 and TRBJ2-7; 9 bases line up with TRBD1. With V trimmed by 1 base and J by 4 bases, 5 bases remained unmatched. There are 15 residues in the CDR3. Germline V CDR1 and CDR2: MNHEY, SMNVEV (reference sequence). The CDR3 DNA follows: TGTGCCAGCAGTTTATGGGACAGGGTGGATTACGAGCAGTACTTC. It is translated as CASSLWDRVDYEQYF.

The chain uses TRBV25-1 and TRBJ1-2, with TRBD1 as a possible D gene (6 bases). The germline gives CDR1 MGHDK, CDR2 SYGVNS. The length of the CDR3 is 12 residues. Trimming shortened V by 4 bases and J by 8 bases, and 11 bases separated the two germline ends. The DNA of the CDR3 is TGTGCCAGCAGTGTACAGGGCTTGGGCTACACCTTC. Protein sequence: CASSVQGLGYTF.

V and J are TRBV2 and TRBJ2-7; the D gene is possibly TRBD1 (5 bases). The CDR3 runs 13 residues. CDR1 SNHLY and CDR2 FYNNEI come from the germline V gene. Trimming shortened V by 11 bases and J by 2 bases, and 16 bases separated the two germline ends. CDR3 loop: CALKGQGTYEQYF. CDR3 sequence (DNA): TGTGCCTTAAAGGGCCAGGGAACCTACGAGCAGTACTTC. The full variable domain, completed using reference TRBV2 and TRBJ2-7, is EPEVTQTPSHQVTQMGQEVILRCVPISNHLYFYWYRQILGQKVEFLVSFYNNEISEKSEIFDDQFSVERPDGSNFTLKIRSTKLEDSAMYFCALKGQGTYEQYFGPGTRLTVT.

The rearrangement links TRBV10-3 to TRBJ2-3; 8 bases fit TRBD1. CDR1 ENHRY and CDR2 SYGVKD come from the germline V gene. V gave up 6 bases and J gave up 3 bases; unmatched junction bases: 2. The CDR3 loop spans 13 amino acids. Here the CDR3 DNA reads TGTGCCATCAGAACAGGGGGAACAGATACGCAGTATTTT. Its protein product is CAIRTGGTDTQYF.

This chain links TRBV13 with TRBJ2-2, with 8 positions matching TRBD1. The CDR3 has 15 residues. Germline CDR1 is PRHDT and CDR2 is FYEKMQ (reference sequence). V lost 4 bases, J lost 2 bases, and 3 bases stayed unmatched. CDR3 amino acids: CASSWDRLNTGELFF. The CDR3 DNA follows: TGTGCCAGCAGCTGGGACAGGCTCAACACCGGGGAGCTGTTTTTT.

V and J are TRBV19 and TRBJ2-5; tentatively, D is TRBD2 (6 bases). The length of the CDR3 is 14 residues. Germline loops: CDR1 LNHDA, CDR2 SQIVND (reference sequence). V was trimmed by 6 bases and J by 4 bases, leaving 15 bases between them. The CDR3 is CASRKGRGGETQYF. The CDR3 region has the DNA TGTGCCAGTAGAAAAGGGCGGGGTGGAGAGACCCAGTACTTC.

In nucleotides, the CDR3 is TGCGCCAGCAGCCCCACCACCGCCGGAGATACGCAGTATTTT. It encodes CASSPTTAGDTQYF. The chain joins TRBV4-1 to TRBJ2-3; D ambiguous. Germline V gene data show CDR1 as MGHRA and CDR2 as YSYEKL. V lost 4 bases and J lost 5, with 13 bases in between. The CDR3 extends over 14 amino acids.

The V call is TRBV19, the J call TRBJ2-3; D unresolved. This CDR3 is built from 17 residues. Germline-derived CDR1 and CDR2 are LNHDA and SQIVND (reference sequence). Trimming removed 5 bases at V and 0 bases at J, with 18 bases between. CDR3: CASSQNFRETSTDTQYF. The CDR3 region has the DNA TGTGCCAGTAGTCAAAACTTTAGAGAGACTAGCACAGATACGCAGTATTTT.

This rearrangement joins TRBV5-8 to TRBJ1-3; D is unresolved. The CDR3 sequence is 12 residues long. Germline loops: CDR1 SGHTS, CDR2 YDEGEE. Trimming shortened V by 5 bases and J by 3 bases, and 6 bases separated the two germline ends. CDR3 coding DNA: TGTGCCAGCAGGGGCGATGGAAACACCATATATTTT. It specifies CASRGDGNTIYF.

The CDR3 bases are TGTGCCAGCACCCAGGAGGGCGTCTATGGCTACACCTTC. It codes for CASTQEGVYGYTF. The gene calls are TRBV28 and TRBJ1-2; D is undetermined. This CDR3 is built from 13 residues. Deletions cut 7 bases from V and 4 bases from J, with 13 bases between. Germline V gene sequence: CDR1 MDHEN, CDR2 SYDVKM.

V is TRBV9 and J is TRBJ2-6; D ambiguous. There are 15 residues in the CDR3. Trimming removed 2 bases from V and 0 bases from J, with 6 bases in between. Germline V CDR1 and CDR2: SGDLS, YYNGEE. CDR3: CASSVSSSGANVLTF. The CDR3 nucleotides read TGTGCCAGCAGCGTTTCCAGCTCTGGGGCCAACGTCCTGACTTTC.

This clone ranks as medium-sized. This chain connects TRBV7-3 to TRBJ2-1, with D possibly being TRBD2 (6 bases). CDR3 length: 14 amino acids. Between the trimmed V and J ends, which lost 1 base and 2 bases, there was a span of 6 bases. Per germline, CDR1 SGHTA and CDR2 FQGTGA. The CDR3 region is CASSLSGTYNEQFF. The CDR3 DNA reads TGTGCCAGCAGCTTAAGCGGGACCTACAATGAGCAGTTCTTC.

This rearrangement joins TRBV19 to TRBJ1-1; tentatively, D is TRBD1 (5 bases). V lost 6 bases, J lost 1 base, and 12 bases lay in between. This CDR3 is built from 14 residues. Germline V gene sequence: CDR1 LNHDA, CDR2 SQIVND (reference sequence). The chain's CDR3 is CASRWGQENTEAFF. In DNA form, the CDR3 reads TGTGCCAGTAGGTGGGGCCAAGAGAACACTGAAGCTTTCTTT.